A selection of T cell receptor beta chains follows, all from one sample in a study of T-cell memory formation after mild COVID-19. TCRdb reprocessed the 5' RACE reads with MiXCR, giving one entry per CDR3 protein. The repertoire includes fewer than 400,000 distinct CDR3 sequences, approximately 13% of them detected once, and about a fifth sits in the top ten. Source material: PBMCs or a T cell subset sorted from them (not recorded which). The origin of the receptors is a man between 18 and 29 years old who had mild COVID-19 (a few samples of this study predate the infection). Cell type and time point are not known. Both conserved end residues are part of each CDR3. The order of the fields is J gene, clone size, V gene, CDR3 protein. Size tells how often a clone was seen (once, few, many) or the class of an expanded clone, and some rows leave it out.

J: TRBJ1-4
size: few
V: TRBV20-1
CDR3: CSASRGGRINEKLFF

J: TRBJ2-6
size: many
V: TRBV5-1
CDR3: CASRSSGTGPSGANVLTF

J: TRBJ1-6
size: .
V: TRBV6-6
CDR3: CASSTLVGGYDSPLHF

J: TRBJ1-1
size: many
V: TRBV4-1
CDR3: CASSQELGGRGAEAFF

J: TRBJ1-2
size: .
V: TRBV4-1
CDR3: CASSQARGAYGYTF

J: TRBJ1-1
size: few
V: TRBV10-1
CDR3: CATGVRAEAFF

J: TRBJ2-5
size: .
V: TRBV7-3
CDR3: CASSSRAAETQYF

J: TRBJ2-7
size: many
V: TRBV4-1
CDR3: CASSQVMGGMEQYF

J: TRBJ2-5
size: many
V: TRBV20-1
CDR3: CSARQGWETQYF

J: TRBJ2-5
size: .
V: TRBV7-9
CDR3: CASRMGGQTQYF

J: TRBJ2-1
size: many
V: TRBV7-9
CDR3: CASSLPASGRNEQFF

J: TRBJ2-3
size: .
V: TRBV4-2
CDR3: CASSSRLITLNTQYF

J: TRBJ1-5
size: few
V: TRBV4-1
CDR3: CASSQEIGTGDQPQHF

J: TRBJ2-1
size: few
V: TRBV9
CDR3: CASSVDARVYNEQFF

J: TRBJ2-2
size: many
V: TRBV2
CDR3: CASSPDIGELFF